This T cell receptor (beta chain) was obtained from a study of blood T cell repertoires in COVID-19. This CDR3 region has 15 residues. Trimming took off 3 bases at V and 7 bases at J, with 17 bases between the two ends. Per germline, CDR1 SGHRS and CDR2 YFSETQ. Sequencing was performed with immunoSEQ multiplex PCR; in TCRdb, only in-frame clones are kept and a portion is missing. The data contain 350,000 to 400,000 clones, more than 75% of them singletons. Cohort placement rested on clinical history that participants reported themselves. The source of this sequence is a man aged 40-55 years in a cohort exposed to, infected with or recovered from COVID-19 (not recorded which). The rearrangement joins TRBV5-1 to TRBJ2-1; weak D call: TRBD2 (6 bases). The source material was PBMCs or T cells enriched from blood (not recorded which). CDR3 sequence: CASSSPGLQTNEQFF. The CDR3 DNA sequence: TGCGCCAGCAGCTCTCCGGGACTCCAAACGAATGAGCAGTTCTTC.